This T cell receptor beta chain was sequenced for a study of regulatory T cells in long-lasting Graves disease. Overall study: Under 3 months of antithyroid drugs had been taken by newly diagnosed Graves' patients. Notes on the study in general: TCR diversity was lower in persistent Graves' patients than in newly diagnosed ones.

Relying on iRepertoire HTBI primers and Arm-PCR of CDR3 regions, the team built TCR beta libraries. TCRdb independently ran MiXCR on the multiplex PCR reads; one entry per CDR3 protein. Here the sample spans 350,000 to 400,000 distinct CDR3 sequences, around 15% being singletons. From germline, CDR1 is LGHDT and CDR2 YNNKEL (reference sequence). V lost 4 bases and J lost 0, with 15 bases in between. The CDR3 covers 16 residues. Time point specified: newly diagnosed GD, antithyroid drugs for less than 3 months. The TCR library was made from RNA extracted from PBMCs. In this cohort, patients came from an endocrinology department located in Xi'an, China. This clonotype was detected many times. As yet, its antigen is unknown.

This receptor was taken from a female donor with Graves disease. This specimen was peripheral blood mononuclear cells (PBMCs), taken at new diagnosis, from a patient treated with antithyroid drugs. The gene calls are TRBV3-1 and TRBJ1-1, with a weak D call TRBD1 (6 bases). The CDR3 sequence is CASSPFARGLNTEAFF. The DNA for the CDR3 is TGTGCCAGCAGCCCCTTCGCCCGGGGGCTGAACACTGAAGCTTTCTTT.